The 8 T cell receptor beta chains listed next were all sequenced from one sample in a study of regulatory T cells in long-lasting Graves disease. The time point was: persistent/refractory GD, antithyroid drugs over 5 years with positive TRAb. Generation of the TCR library employed RNA extracted from PBMCs. To make TCR beta libraries, researchers used iRepertoire HTBI primers and Arm-PCR of CDR3 regions. TCRdb re-called the multiplex PCR reads with MiXCR, one entry per CDR3 protein. The sample holds some 440,000 distinct CDR3 sequences, under 25% seen once. Here the sequenced sample was peripheral blood mononuclear cells (PBMCs), taken when the disease was refractory, from a patient treated with antithyroid drugs. The receptors originated from a female donor with Graves disease.

This clonotype was found many times. The chain uses TRBV28 and TRBJ1-6, with TRBD1 matching 7 bases. The CDR3 extends over 14 amino acids. CDR1 and CDR2 (germline): MDHEN, SYDVKM. V dropped 2 bases and J dropped 9; count of bases not matched to a gene: 4. CDR3 sequence reads: CASSLDRVSSPLHF. In nucleotides, the CDR3 is TGTGCCAGCAGTTTAGACAGGGTGTCTTCACCCCTCCACTTT. The full variable domain, in which reference TRBV28 and TRBJ1-6 provide the parts outside the CDR3, is DVKVTQSSRYLVKRTGEKVFLECVQDMDHENMFWYRQDPGLGLRLIYFSYDVKMKEKGDIPEGYSVSREKKERFSLILESASTNQTSMYLCASSLDRVSSPLHFGNGTRLTVT.

This clonotype has at least ten counts. The rearrangement uses TRBV27 and TRBJ1-2, with D uncertain. Trimming took off 6 bases at V and 1 base at J, with 9 bases between the two ends. CDR3 length equals 13 residues. Germline CDR1 MNHEY, CDR2 SMNVEV (reference sequence). The CDR3 here is CASSLRVNYGYTF. The CDR3 DNA reads TGTGCCAGCAGCCTACGAGTTAACTATGGCTACACCTTC.

This clonotype was counted ten times or more. The J gene is TRBJ1-1, the V gene TRBV6-1; possible D gene TRBD1, 5 bases. The CDR3 spans 13 residues. V shed 3 bases and J shed 4 bases, with 9 bases lying between them. Germline lookup yields CDR1 MNHNS and CDR2 SASEGT. Written as DNA, the CDR3 is TGTGCCAGCAGTGACCGGAGGGGCACTGAAGCTTTCTTT. Its translation: CASSDRRGTEAFF.

This clonotype was observed a few times. This rearrangement joins TRBV6-5 to TRBJ1-2, with D possibly TRBD1 on 5 matching bases. CDR1 is MNHEY, CDR2 SVGAGI, per germline. Trimming took off 0 bases at V and 9 bases at J, with 14 bases between the two ends. This CDR3 has 14 residues. CDR3 nucleotide sequence: TGTGCCAGCAGTTACTCGAGGGAGGGGCTTAGCTACACCTTC. Translated: CASSYSREGLSYTF.

This clonotype was seen only a few times. The chain combines TRBV29-1 with TRBJ1-3, with a possible D match to TRBD1 (5 bases). Germline-derived CDR1 and CDR2 are SQVTM and ANQGSEA. This CDR3 region has 15 residues. Trimming cost V 1 base and J 0 bases, with 10 bases left between them. The CDR3 DNA is TGCAGCGTTGAAGCCCAGGGAAACTCTGGAAACACCATATATTTT. It encodes CSVEAQGNSGNTIYF. Full variable domain (missing parts from reference TRBV29-1 and TRBJ1-3): SAVISQKPSRDICQRGTSLTIQCQVDSQVTMMFWYRQQPGQSLTLIATANQGSEATYESGFVIDKFPISRPNLTFSTLTVSNMSPEDSSIYLCSVEAQGNSGNTIYFGEGSWLTVV.

This clonotype was seen at least ten times. This chain uses TRBV24-1 with TRBJ1-1; possibly TRBD1 for D (5 bases). There are 13 residues in the CDR3. In germline, CDR1 is KGHDR, CDR2 SFDVKD. V shed 9 bases and J shed 0 bases, with 10 bases lying between them. The CDR3 coding sequence is TGTGCCACCGCGACAGACATGAACACTGAAGCTTTCTTT. Its protein is CATATDMNTEAFF.

The table lists this clonotype with many counts. The J gene is TRBJ2-4, the V gene TRBV28; D unresolved. The CDR3 runs 11 residues. The V and J ends lost 10 bases and 7 bases respectively, with 11 bases between them. The germline gives CDR1 MDHEN, CDR2 SYDVKM. CDR3 in DNA: TGTGCCACCGAGACCAGCAACATTCAGTACTTC. Translating gives CATETSNIQYF.

The chain employs TRBV2 and TRBJ1-4; the match to TRBD1 covers 9 bases. After removal of 7 bases from V and 10 bases from J, the junction contained 22 bases not matched to a gene. Germline CDR1 reads SNHLY; CDR2 reads FYNNEI. CDR3 length equals 18 residues. The CDR3 DNA follows: TGTGCCAGCAACGGAGAGCGGGACAGGGAGGCCATGGGTGGAAAACTGTTTTTT. It is translated as CASNGERDREAMGGKLFF.